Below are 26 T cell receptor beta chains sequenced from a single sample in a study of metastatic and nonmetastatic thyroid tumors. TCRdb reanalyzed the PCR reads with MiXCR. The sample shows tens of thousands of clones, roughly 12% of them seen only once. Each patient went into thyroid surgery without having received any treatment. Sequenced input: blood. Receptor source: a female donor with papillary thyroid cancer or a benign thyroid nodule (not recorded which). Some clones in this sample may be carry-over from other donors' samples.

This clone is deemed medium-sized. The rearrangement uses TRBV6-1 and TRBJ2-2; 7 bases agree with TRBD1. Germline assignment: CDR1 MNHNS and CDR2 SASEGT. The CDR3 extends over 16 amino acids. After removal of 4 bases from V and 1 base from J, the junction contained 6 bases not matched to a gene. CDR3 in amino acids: CASSGRQGWNTGELFF. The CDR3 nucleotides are TGTGCCAGCAGTGGACGACAGGGATGGAACACCGGGGAGCTGTTTTTT.

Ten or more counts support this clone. The DNA of the CDR3 is TGCGCCAGCAGCCAGGACAGGCCCTCGGTCAATGAGCAGTTCTTC. Residues: CASSQDRPSVNEQFF. The chain uses TRBV5-1 and TRBJ2-1, with 7 bases lining up with TRBD1. The CDR3 covers 15 residues. V was pared by 4 bases and J by 6 bases, with 10 bases of the junction left unmatched. Germline V lookup: CDR1 SGHRS, CDR2 YFSETQ.

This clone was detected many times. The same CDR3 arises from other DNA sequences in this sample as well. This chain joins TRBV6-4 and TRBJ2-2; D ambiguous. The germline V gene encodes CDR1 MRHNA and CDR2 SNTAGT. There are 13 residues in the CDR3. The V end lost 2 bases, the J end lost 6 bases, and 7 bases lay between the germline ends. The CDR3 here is CASSDSSAGELFF. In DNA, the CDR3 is TGTGCCAGCAGTGACAGTAGTGCCGGGGAGCTGTTTTTT.

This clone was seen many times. The CDR3 here is CASRFGVGTYNEQFF. CDR3 coding DNA: TGTGCCAGCAGGTTTGGTGTAGGGACCTACAATGAGCAGTTCTTC. J is TRBJ2-1 and V is TRBV5-6; no clear D. Germline CDR1 reads SGHDT; CDR2 reads YYEEEE. V was pared by 5 bases and J by 2 bases, with 14 bases between. CDR3 length equals 15 residues.

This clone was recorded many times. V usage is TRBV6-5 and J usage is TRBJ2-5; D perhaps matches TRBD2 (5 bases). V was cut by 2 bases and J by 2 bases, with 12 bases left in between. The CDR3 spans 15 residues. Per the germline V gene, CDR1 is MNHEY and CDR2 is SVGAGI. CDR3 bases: TGTGCCAGCAGTTACGTCGAGCGGAGGCAAGAGACCCAGTACTTC. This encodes CASSYVERRQETQYF.

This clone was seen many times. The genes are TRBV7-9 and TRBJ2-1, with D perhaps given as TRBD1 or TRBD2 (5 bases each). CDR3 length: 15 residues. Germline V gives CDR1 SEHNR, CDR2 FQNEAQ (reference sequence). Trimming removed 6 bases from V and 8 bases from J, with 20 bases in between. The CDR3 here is CASRQEGFVHDEQFF. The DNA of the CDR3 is TGTGCCAGCAGACAAGAGGGGTTCGTGCACGATGAGCAGTTCTTC. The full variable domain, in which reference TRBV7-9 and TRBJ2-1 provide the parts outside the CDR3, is DTGVSQNPRHKITKRGQNVTFRCDPISEHNRLYWYRQTLGQGPEFLTYFQNEAQLEKSRLLSDRFSAERPKGSFSTLEIQRTEQGDSAMYLCASRQEGFVHDEQFFGPGTRLTVL.

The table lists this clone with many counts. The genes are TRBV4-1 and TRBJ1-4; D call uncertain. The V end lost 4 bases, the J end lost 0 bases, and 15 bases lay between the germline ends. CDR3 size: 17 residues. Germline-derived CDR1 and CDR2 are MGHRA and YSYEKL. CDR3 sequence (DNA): TGCGCCAGCAGCCGGACGGAGCTCCAAGCAACTAATGAAAAACTGTTTTTT. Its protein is CASSRTELQATNEKLFF.

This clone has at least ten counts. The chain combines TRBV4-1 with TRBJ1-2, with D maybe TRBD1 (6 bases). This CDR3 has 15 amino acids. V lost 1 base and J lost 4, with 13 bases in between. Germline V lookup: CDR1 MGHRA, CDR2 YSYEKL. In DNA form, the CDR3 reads TGCGCCAGCAGCCAAGGGGGAACAGGGATCTATGGCTACACCTTC. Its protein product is CASSQGGTGIYGYTF.

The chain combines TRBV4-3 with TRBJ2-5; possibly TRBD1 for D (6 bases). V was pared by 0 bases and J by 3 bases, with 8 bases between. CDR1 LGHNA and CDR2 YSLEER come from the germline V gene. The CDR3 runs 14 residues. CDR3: CASSQEAGEETQYF. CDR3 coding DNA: TGCGCCAGCAGCCAAGAGGCAGGGGAAGAGACCCAGTACTTC.

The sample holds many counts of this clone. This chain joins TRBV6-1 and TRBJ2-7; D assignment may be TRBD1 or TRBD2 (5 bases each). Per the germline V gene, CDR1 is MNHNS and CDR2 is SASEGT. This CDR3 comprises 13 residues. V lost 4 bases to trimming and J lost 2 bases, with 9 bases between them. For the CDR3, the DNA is TGTGCCAGCAGTGCAGGGACGACCTACGAGCAGTACTTC. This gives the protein CASSAGTTYEQYF.

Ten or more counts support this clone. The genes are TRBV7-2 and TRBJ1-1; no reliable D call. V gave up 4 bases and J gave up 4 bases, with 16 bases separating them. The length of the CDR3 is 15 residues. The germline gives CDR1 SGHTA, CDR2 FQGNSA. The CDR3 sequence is CASSSSGLAGTEAFF. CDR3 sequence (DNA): TGTGCCAGCAGCTCCTCCGGCCTGGCTGGCACTGAAGCTTTCTTT.

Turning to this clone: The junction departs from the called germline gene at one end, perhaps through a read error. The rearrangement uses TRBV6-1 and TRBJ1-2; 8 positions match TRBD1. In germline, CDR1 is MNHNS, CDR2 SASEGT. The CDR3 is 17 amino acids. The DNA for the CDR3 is TGTGCCAGCAGTCCCCAGACAGGGGCTACGTTTAACTATGGCTTGTGCTTC. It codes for CASSPQTGATFNYGLCF.

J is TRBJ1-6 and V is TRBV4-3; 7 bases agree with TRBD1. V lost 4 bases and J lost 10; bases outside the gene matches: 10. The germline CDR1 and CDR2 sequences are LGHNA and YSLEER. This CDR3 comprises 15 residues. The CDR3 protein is CASSRESTGISPLHF. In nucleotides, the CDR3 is TGCGCCAGCAGCCGGGAATCGACAGGGATATCACCCCTCCACTTT.

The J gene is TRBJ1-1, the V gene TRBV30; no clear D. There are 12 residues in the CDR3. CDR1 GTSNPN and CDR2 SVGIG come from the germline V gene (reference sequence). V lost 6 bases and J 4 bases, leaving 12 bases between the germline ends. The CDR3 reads CACKGGRTEAFF. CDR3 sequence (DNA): TGTGCCTGCAAGGGCGGGCGCACTGAAGCTTTCTTT.

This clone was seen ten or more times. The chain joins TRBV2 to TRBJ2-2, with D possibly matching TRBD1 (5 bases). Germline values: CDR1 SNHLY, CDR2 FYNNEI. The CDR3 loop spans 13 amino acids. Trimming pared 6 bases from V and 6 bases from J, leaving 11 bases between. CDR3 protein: CASREWGAGELFF. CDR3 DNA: TGTGCCAGCAGGGAGTGGGGCGCCGGGGAGCTGTTTTTT.

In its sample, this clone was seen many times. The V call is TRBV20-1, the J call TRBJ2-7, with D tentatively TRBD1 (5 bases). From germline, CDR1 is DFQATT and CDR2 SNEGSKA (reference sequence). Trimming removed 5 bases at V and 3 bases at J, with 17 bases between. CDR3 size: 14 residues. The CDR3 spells CSAPVPGWDYEQYF. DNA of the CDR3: TGCAGTGCTCCCGTGCCAGGGTGGGACTACGAGCAGTACTTC.

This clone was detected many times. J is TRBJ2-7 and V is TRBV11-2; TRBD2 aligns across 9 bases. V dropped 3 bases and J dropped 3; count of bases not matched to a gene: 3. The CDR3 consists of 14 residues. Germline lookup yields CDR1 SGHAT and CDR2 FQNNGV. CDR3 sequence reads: CASSFPAGGYEQYF. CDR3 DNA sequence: TGTGCCAGCAGCTTCCCAGCGGGGGGCTACGAGCAGTACTTC.

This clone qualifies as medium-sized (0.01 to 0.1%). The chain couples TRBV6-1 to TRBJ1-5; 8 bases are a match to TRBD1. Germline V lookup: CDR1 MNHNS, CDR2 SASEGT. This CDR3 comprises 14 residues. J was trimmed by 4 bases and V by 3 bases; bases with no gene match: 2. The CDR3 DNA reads TGTGCCAGCAGTGAGGGACAGGTTAATCAGCCCCAGCATTTT. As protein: CASSEGQVNQPQHF.

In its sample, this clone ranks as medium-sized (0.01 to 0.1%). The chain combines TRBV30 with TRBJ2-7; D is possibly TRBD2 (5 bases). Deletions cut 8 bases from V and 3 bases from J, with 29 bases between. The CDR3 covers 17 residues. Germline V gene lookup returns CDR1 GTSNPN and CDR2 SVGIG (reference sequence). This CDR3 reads CAPIPEGQPENVYEQYF. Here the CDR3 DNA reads TGTGCCCCCATCCCAGAGGGTCAGCCCGAAAACGTCTACGAGCAGTACTTC.

Written as DNA, the CDR3 is TGTGCCTGTGGACAGTCCTACGAGCAGTACTTC. Amino acids: CACGQSYEQYF. The V call is TRBV30, the J call TRBJ2-7; D may be TRBD1 (6 bases). The germline V gene encodes CDR1 GTSNPN and CDR2 SVGIG (reference sequence). The CDR3 totals 11 residues. V was cut by 6 bases and J by 1 base, with 7 bases left in between. The whole variable domain, remainder taken from reference TRBV30 and TRBJ2-7, is SQTIHQWPATLVQPVGSPLSLECTVEGTSNPNLYWYRQAAGRGLQLLFYSVGIGQISSEVPQNLSASRPQDRQFILSSKKLLLSDSGFYLCACGQSYEQYFGPGTRLTVT.

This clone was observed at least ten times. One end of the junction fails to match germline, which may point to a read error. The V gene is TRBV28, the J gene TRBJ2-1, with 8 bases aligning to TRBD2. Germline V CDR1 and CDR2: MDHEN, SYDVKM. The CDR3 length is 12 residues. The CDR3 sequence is CASSLPGGAGSF. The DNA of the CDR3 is TGTGCCAGCAGTCTGCCGGGGGGGGCGGGGTCCTTC.

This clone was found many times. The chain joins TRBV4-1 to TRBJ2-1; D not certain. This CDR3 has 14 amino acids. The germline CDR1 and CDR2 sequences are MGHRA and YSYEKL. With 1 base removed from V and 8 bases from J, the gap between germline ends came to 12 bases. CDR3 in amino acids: CASSQVPALDEQFF. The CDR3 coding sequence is TGCGCCAGCAGCCAAGTTCCCGCCTTGGATGAGCAGTTCTTC.

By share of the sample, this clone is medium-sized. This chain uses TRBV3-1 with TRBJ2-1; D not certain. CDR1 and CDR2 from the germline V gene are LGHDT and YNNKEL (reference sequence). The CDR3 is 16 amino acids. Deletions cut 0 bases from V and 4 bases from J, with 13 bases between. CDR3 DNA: TGTGCCAGCAGCCAAGACCCTAGGGCGGAATACAATGAGCAGTTCTTC. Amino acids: CASSQDPRAEYNEQFF.

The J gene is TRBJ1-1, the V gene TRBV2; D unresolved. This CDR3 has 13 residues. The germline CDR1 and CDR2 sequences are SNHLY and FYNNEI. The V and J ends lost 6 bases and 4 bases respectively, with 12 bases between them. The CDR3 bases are TGTGCCAGCAGGGAGACCCCGAGCACTGAAGCTTTCTTT. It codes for CASRETPSTEAFF.

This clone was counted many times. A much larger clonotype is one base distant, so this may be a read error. Here the CDR3 DNA reads TGTGCCAGCACTGGGAGTGGCGGGAGTTACGAGCAGTACTTC. It translates to CASTGSGGSYEQYF. This chain joins TRBV6-1 and TRBJ2-7; 7 nucleotides match TRBD2. The CDR3 covers 14 residues. Germline V CDR1 and CDR2: MNHNS, SASEGT. Trimming took 7 bases from V and 4 from J; bases not matched to a gene: 10.

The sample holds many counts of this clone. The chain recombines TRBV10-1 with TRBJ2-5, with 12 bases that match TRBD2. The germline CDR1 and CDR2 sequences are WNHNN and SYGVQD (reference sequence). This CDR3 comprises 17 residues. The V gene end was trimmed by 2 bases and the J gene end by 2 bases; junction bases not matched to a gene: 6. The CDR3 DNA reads TGCGCCAGCAGTGAGGGACTAGCGGGATACTCGCAAGAGACCCAGTACTTC. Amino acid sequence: CASSEGLAGYSQETQYF.